Following are 6 T cell receptor beta chains from one sample sequenced in a study of shared clonotypes between healthy human individuals. Profiling relied on immunoSEQ multiplex PCR, and the TCRdb table lists in-frame clones only, not all of them. The sample shows roughly 1.5 million clones, around 98% of them seen only once. The specimen sequenced was naive CD4+ T cells sorted from blood. The subset here: CD45RA+ positively selected. The source of these receptors is a man aged 25-40 years in good health.

The chain recombines TRBV6-1 with TRBJ1-2; D call uncertain. V shed 3 bases and J shed 4 bases, with 9 bases lying between them. CDR1 and CDR2 from the germline V gene are MNHNS and SASEGT. The CDR3 totals 13 residues. This CDR3 is CASSDRALYGYTF. In nucleotides, the CDR3 is TGTGCCAGCAGTGACCGGGCACTCTATGGCTACACCTTC.

J is TRBJ2-7 and V is TRBV9; maybe TRBD1 (6 bases). The CDR3 is 15 amino acids. CDR1 is SGDLS and CDR2 is YYNGEE in the germline V gene. With 2 bases removed from V and 3 bases from J, the gap between germline ends came to 15 bases. CDR3 nucleotide sequence: TGTGCCAGCAGCGTGGGGGCACGGGGAGTCTACGAGCAGTACTTC. It is translated as CASSVGARGVYEQYF. Together with reference TRBV9 and TRBJ2-7, the CDR3 gives the full variable domain: DSGVTQTPKHLITATGQRVTLRCSPRSGDLSVYWYQQSLDQGLQFLIQYYNGEERAKGNILERFSAQQFPDLHSELNLSSLELGDSALYFCASSVGARGVYEQYFGPGTRLTVT.

The CDR3, as DNA: TGTGCCATCAGTGAAAAGATGAGGACTAGCGGGAGGACCGTCCTTGGTGAGACCCAGTACTTC. Protein sequence: CAISEKMRTSGRTVLGETQYF. This rearrangement joins TRBV10-3 to TRBJ2-5; 14 bases map to TRBD2. Trimming removed 3 bases from V and 5 bases from J; junction bases left unmatched: 20. Germline V gene data show CDR1 as ENHRY and CDR2 as SYGVKD. This CDR3 is 21 amino acids long.

This clone has just one count. The same CDR3 also results from other DNA sequences found in this sample. The rearrangement uses TRBV19 and TRBJ2-7; D perhaps matches TRBD2 (5 bases). The CDR3 is 13 amino acids. CDR1 LNHDA and CDR2 SQIVND come from the germline V gene (reference sequence). V was trimmed by 2 bases and J by 2 bases, leaving 7 bases between them. The CDR3 region has the DNA TGTGCCAGTAGTATAACGGGGACCTACGAGCAGTACTTC. It codes for CASSITGTYEQYF.

The chain recombines TRBV19 with TRBJ1-5, with 8 bases lining up with TRBD1. Germline V CDR1 and CDR2: LNHDA, SQIVND (reference sequence). The CDR3 has 15 amino acids. With V trimmed by 4 bases and J by 0 bases, 2 bases remained unmatched. CDR3 in amino acids: CASSKTGDSNQPQHF. The CDR3 DNA follows: TGTGCCAGTAGTAAGACAGGGGATAGCAATCAGCCCCAGCATTTT. The whole variable domain, filled in from reference TRBV19 and TRBJ1-5, reads DGGITQSPKYLFRKEGQNVTLSCEQNLNHDAMYWYRQDPGQGLRLIYYSQIVNDFQKGDIAEGYSVSREKKESFPLTVTSAQKNPTAFYLCASSKTGDSNQPQHFGDGTRLSIL.

The J gene is TRBJ2-7, the V gene TRBV27; D possibly corresponds to TRBD1 (5 bases). The CDR3 has 14 amino acids. Trimming cost V 5 bases and J 4 bases, with 15 bases left between them. CDR1 MNHEY and CDR2 SMNVEV come from the germline V gene (reference sequence). The CDR3 nucleotides are TGTGCCAGCAGTCCACGCAGGGTTGTGTACGAGCAGTACTTC. Translated, it gives CASSPRRVVYEQYF.